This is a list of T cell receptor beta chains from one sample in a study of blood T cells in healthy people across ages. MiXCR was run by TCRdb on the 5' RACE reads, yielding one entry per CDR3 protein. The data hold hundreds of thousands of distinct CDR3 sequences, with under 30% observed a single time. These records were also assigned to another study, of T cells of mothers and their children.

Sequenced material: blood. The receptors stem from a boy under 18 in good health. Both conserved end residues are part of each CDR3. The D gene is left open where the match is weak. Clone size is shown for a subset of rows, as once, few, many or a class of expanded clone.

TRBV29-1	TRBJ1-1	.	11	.	TGCAGCGTTGAAACAGGCTCCTTAGCTTTCTTT	CSVETGSLAFF
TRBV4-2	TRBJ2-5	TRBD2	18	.	TGTGCCAGCAGCCCATCGCCGAGGACTAGCAGTGGGCGGGAGACCCAGTACTTC	CASSPSPRTSSGRETQYF
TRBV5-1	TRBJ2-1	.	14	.	TGCGCCAGCAGCTTGGGGGACACCTACAATGAGCAGTTCTTC	CASSLGDTYNEQFF
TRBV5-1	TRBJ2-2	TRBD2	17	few	TGCGCCAGCAGCTTGGTGGAGCGGGGGTCGAACACCGGGGAGCTGTTTTTT	CASSLVERGSNTGELFF
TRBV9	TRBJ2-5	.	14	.	TGTGCCAACAGCTTCCAGGGGGGGGGTGAGACCCAGTACTTC	CANSFQGGGETQYF
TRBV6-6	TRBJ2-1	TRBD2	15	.	TGTGCCAGCAGCCCTGGGACTAGCGGGGAGTTCGAGCAGTTCTTC	CASSPGTSGEFEQFF
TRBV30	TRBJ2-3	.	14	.	TGTGCCTGGAGATCTAGCTTACCCCAGGATACGCAGTATTTT	CAWRSSLPQDTQYF
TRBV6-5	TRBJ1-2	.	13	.	TGTGCCAGCAGCGTGTCAGGGGATGTAGGCTACACCTTC	CASSVSGDVGYTF
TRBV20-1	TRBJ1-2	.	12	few	TGCAGTGCTAGGTCGACGGCTTATGGCTACACCTTC	CSARSTAYGYTF
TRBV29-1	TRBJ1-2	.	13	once	TGCAGCGTTTTGGACAGACCGTACTATGGCTACACCTTC	CSVLDRPYYGYTF
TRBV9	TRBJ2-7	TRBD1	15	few	TGTGCCAGCAGCGTAGGTGGGGACAGGGGATCCGAGCAGTACTTC	CASSVGGDRGSEQYF
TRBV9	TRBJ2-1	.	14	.	TGTGCCAGCAGCACCTTCGACAGTCGGACTGAGCAGTTCTTC	CASSTFDSRTEQFF
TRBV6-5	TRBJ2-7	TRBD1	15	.	TGTGCCAGCAGTAAACTCCGGACAGGGGGCTACGAGCAGTACTTC	CASSKLRTGGYEQYF
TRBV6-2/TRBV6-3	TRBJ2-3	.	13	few	TGTGCCAGCAGTCATCAGGGTTACGATACGCAGTATTTT	CASSHQGYDTQYF
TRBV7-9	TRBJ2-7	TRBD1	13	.	TGTGCCAGCAGGCAAGGACAGGACTACGAGCAGTACTTC	CASRQGQDYEQYF
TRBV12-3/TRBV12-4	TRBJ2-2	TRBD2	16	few	TGTGCCAGCAGGGCTAGCGGGGGGGCCGGCACCGGGGAGCTGTTTTTT	CASRASGGAGTGELFF
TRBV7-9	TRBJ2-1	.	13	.	TGTGCCAGCAGCTCTAGAAACCAGGATGAGCAGTTCTTC	CASSSRNQDEQFF
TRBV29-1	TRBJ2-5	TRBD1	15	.	TGCAGCGTTGAGGGGGACAGGCTTAAATCAGAGACCCAGTGCTTC	CSVEGDRLKSETQCF
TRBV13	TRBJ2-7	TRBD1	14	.	TGTGCCAGCAGCGACACAGGGGCCAGGCACGAGCAGTACTTC	CASSDTGARHEQYF
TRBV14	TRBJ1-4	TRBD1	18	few	TGTGCCAGCAGCCAGAACCCTTCAGGGGGCCGATCTAATGAAAAACTGTTTTTT	CASSQNPSGGRSNEKLFF
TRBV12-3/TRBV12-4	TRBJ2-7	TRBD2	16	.	TGTGCCAGCAGACCCAGGGCGGGGGAAAGTTTCTACGAGCAGTACTTC	CASRPRAGESFYEQYF
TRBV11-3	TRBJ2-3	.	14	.	TGTGCCAGCAGCTTAGTAGGGGCCACAGATACGCAGTATTTT	CASSLVGATDTQYF